These T cell receptor beta chains were read from a single sample in a study of OX40 agonist ivuxolimab in advanced cancers. Assay used: immunoSEQ multiplex PCR; TCRdb lists only in-frame clones, some missing. The top ten hold over 0.25% of the sample, which has approximately 74,000 clones, around nine tenths seen once. Sequences were derived from CD4+ or CD8+ T cells sorted from blood, sampled in a trial of the OX40 agonist ivuxolimab. The receptors here all came from an adult with an advanced solid tumor such as melanoma, head and neck, liver or kidney cancer. CDR3s include the opening cysteine and the closing phenylalanine or tryptophan. The D gene is left open where the match is weak. The listing skips clone size in some rows; elsewhere it reads once, few, many or a size class.

clone size,V gene,J gene,D gene,CDR3 protein,CDR3 DNA
.,TRBV21-1,TRBJ1-2,.,CASSGLKVFGGYTF,TGTGCCAGCAGCGGCCTGAAGGTTTTCGGCGGCTACACCTTC
few,TRBV19,TRBJ2-6,TRBD2,CASSADRRLAGGFTGANVLTF,TGTGCCAGTAGCGCGGACAGGCGACTAGCGGGAGGGTTCACTGGGGCCAACGTCCTGACTTTC
.,TRBV5-1,TRBJ1-2,TRBD1,CASSQGQGAGYTF,TGCGCCAGCAGCCAAGGACAGGGAGCCGGCTACACCTTC
.,TRBV23-1,TRBJ2-6,.,CASRLKQVSGANVLTF,TGCGCCAGCAGGTTAAAGCAAGTCTCTGGGGCCAACGTCCTGACTTTC
.,TRBV7-2,TRBJ2-2,TRBD2,CASSNTVPSGATGELFF,TGTGCCAGCAGCAATACAGTGCCGAGCGGGGCGACCGGGGAGCTGTTTTTT
.,TRBV7-2,TRBJ1-1,.,CASTPWVGGDTEAFF,TGTGCCAGCACCCCGTGGGTTGGGGGGGACACTGAAGCTTTCTTT
.,TRBV19,TRBJ2-7,TRBD1,CASQKSGQGVYEQYF,TGTGCCTCCCAGAAGTCGGGACAGGGTGTCTACGAGCAGTACTTC
.,TRBV29-1,TRBJ2-5,.,CSVPWGETQYF,TGCAGCGTCCCGTGGGGGGAGACCCAGTACTTC
.,TRBV2,TRBJ2-3,.,CASSRETGTDTQYF,TGTGCCAGCAGCAGGGAGACGGGCACAGATACGCAGTATTTT
.,TRBV10-3,TRBJ2-3,TRBD1,CAISLNRGDTQYF,TGTGCCATCAGCCTCAACAGGGGAGATACGCAGTATTTT
.,TRBV6-1,TRBJ2-7,.,CASSATVKYEQYF,TGTGCCAGCAGTGCGACGGTAAAATACGAGCAGTACTTC
.,TRBV19,TRBJ2-1,TRBD1,CASSKQGSSYNEQFF,TGTGCCAGTAGTAAACAGGGGAGCTCCTACAATGAGCAGTTCTTC
.,TRBV11-2,TRBJ2-5,TRBD2,CASSFRTSGRPEGETQYF,TGTGCCAGCAGCTTTCGGACTAGCGGGAGGCCTGAGGGGGAGACCCAGTACTTC
.,TRBV7-7,TRBJ2-5,.,CASSLAPGSQETQYF,TGTGCCAGCAGCTTAGCTCCGGGAAGCCAAGAGACCCAGTACTTC
once,TRBV4-3,TRBJ2-2,.,CASSPAEGPLNTGELFF,TGCGCCAGCAGCCCTGCGGAGGGGCCGTTGAACACCGGGGAGCTGTTTTTT
.,TRBV7-9,TRBJ2-5,.,CASSLNDGTQYF,TGTGCCAGCAGTCTAAACGACGGGACCCAGTACTTC
few,TRBV6-5,TRBJ1-5,.,CASSYSSRSNQPQHF,TGTGCCAGCAGTTACTCAAGTAGGTCTAATCAGCCCCAGCATTTT